Below, 13 T cell receptor beta chains from the same sample are listed, as sequenced in a study of identifying expanded T cells in peripheral blood. Data came from immunoSEQ multiplex PCR; TCRdb stores just in-frame clones and leaves some out. The sample contains about 54,000 clones, approximately 90% of which appear only once. Input material: blood. The receptor source for this set is a person aged 18 to 70 in good health.

V usage is TRBV5-8 and J usage is TRBJ2-2, with D perhaps matching TRBD1 (6 bases). CDR3 length equals 15 residues. Trimming removed 5 bases at V and 3 bases at J, with 14 bases between. Germline V gene lookup returns CDR1 SGHTS and CDR2 YDEGEE. Written as DNA, the CDR3 is TGTGCCAGCAGACGACAGGACTCCGACACCGGGGAGCTGTTTTTT. Its protein product is CASRRQDSDTGELFF.

A single count supports this clone. The chain couples TRBV13 to TRBJ2-7; D assignment may be TRBD1 or TRBD2 (5 bases each). CDR1 and CDR2 (germline): PRHDT, FYEKMQ (reference sequence). With 5 bases removed from V and 8 bases from J, the gap between germline ends came to 22 bases. The CDR3 has 15 residues. CDR3 sequence: CASSNTRDLEVQQYF. In DNA, the CDR3 is TGTGCCAGCAGCAACACTAGGGACCTAGAAGTGCAGCAGTACTTC.

This chain uses TRBV7-2 with TRBJ1-2; D gene unclear. The CDR3 has 15 amino acids. Trimming left V 2 bases short and J 5 bases short, with 15 bases between. The germline V gene encodes CDR1 SGHTA and CDR2 FQGNSA. The CDR3 nucleotides read TGTGCCAGCAGCTTAATGGGTGGCCTAGGGTATGGCTACACCTTC. Its protein is CASSLMGGLGYGYTF.

This sequence joins TRBV10-3 and TRBJ2-7, with a possible D match to TRBD1 (5 bases). Between the trimmed V and J ends, which lost 6 bases and 6 bases, there was a span of 12 bases. Germline loops: CDR1 ENHRY, CDR2 SYGVKD. This CDR3 is 12 amino acids long. This chain's CDR3 is CAIRGPSREQYF. The DNA of the CDR3 is TGTGCCATCAGGGGGCCATCTCGCGAGCAGTACTTC.

This sequence joins TRBV5-1 and TRBJ2-2; D is unclear. Germline V CDR1 and CDR2: SGHRS, YFSETQ. Trimming left V 4 bases short and J 6 bases short, with 19 bases between. The CDR3 totals 16 residues. CDR3 bases: TGCGCCAGCAGCCCCGCAGGTGGGCCCCCCTCCGGGGAGCTGTTTTTT. Translation gives CASSPAGGPPSGELFF.

This clone was detected only once. The chain links TRBV6-1 to TRBJ2-3; TRBD1 matches at 9 bases. There are 14 residues in the CDR3. Germline CDR1 reads MNHNS; CDR2 reads SASEGT. J lost 4 bases, V lost 10 bases, and 9 bases had no gene match. CDR3 in amino acids: CATARDRVADTQYF. The CDR3 region has the DNA TGTGCCACCGCCCGGGACAGGGTCGCAGATACGCAGTATTTT.

As DNA, the CDR3 is TGTGCCAGCAGCTTAGGGCCCAATTTTCGGGAGACAGATACGCAGTATTTT. Protein: CASSLGPNFRETDTQYF. V gene TRBV7-2 combines with J gene TRBJ2-3; D is perhaps TRBD2 (6 bases). Germline V lookup: CDR1 SGHTA, CDR2 FQGNSA. The CDR3 consists of 17 residues. Trimming removed 1 base from V and 3 bases from J, with 17 bases in between.

In DNA, the CDR3 is TGTGCCAGTACCCCTAGCGGGGCTAGCACAGATACGCAGTATTTT. Its translation is CASTPSGASTDTQYF. This chain connects TRBV19 to TRBJ2-3; 9 positions agree with TRBD2. V shed 7 bases, J shed 0 bases, and the junction held 5 bases outside the gene matches. CDR1 is LNHDA, CDR2 SQIVND, per germline (reference sequence). The CDR3 consists of 15 residues.

The chain uses TRBV12-5 and TRBJ1-1; D is ambiguous. The V end lost 0 bases, the J end lost 2 bases, and 10 bases lay between the germline ends. CDR3 length: 15 residues. From germline, CDR1 is LGHNT and CDR2 FRNRAP. CDR3 DNA: TGTGCTAGTGGTTTGGTTGTAACCCCAAACACTGAAGCTTTCTTT. This codes for CASGLVVTPNTEAFF.

This chain uses TRBV6-5 with TRBJ2-7; possible D gene TRBD1, 6 bases. CDR1 and CDR2 from the germline V gene are MNHEY and SVGAGI. The CDR3 covers 13 residues. Trimming pared 2 bases from V and 1 base from J, leaving 6 bases between. The CDR3 protein is CASSYDRSYEQYF. CDR3 DNA: TGTGCCAGCAGTTACGACAGGTCCTACGAGCAGTACTTC.

This clone was seen a few times. J is TRBJ2-7 and V is TRBV6-5; D possibly corresponds to TRBD2 (6 bases). This CDR3 region has 11 residues. From germline, CDR1 is MNHEY and CDR2 SVGAGI. The V gene lost 9 bases and the J gene lost 3 bases, with 9 bases spanning the gap. DNA for the CDR3: TGTGCCAGATGTAGCGGCTACGAGCAGTACTTC. It translates to CARCSGYEQYF.

This clone came up once. The rearrangement joins TRBV7-3 to TRBJ2-1, with TRBD1 as a possible D gene (6 bases). V was trimmed by 5 bases and J by 0 bases, leaving 11 bases between them. CDR3 length: 15 amino acids. CDR1 SGHTA and CDR2 FQGTGA come from the germline V gene. CDR3 in DNA: TGTGCCAGCAGCCCAGGGGCGCCCTCCTACAATGAGCAGTTCTTC. It codes for CASSPGAPSYNEQFF.

The chain carries TRBV7-2 and TRBJ2-3; 7 nucleotides line up with TRBD2. J gave up 2 bases and V 1 base, and 3 bases lay outside the gene matches. This CDR3 has 15 amino acids. Germline lookup yields CDR1 SGHTA and CDR2 FQGNSA. In DNA, the CDR3 is TGTGCCAGCAGCTTAGGCGGGAGTGCCACAGATACGCAGTATTTT. This sequence encodes CASSLGGSATDTQYF.